This TCR beta chain was captured in a study of T cell responses to AZD1222 COVID-19 vaccine. Study information: Second doses at about 4 or about 12 weeks were pooled.

Method: immunoSEQ multiplex PCR; TCRdb's copy keeps in-frame clones and lacks some. Of approximately 190,000 clones listed, approximately 94% are singletons. The V segment lost 4 bases and the J segment 9 bases; nucleotides outside the gene matches: 6. CDR1 and CDR2 (germline): SGHRS, YFSETQ. The length of the CDR3 is 14 residues. The material was peripheral blood, obtained on day 0 of AZD1222 vaccination. V is TRBV5-1 and J is TRBJ1-6; 8 bases align to TRBD1. This clonotype originated in an adult in good health. CDR3 nucleotide sequence: TGCGCCAGCAGCACTGGACAGGGCAGTTCACCCCTCCACTTT. This gives the protein CASSTGQGSSPLHF.